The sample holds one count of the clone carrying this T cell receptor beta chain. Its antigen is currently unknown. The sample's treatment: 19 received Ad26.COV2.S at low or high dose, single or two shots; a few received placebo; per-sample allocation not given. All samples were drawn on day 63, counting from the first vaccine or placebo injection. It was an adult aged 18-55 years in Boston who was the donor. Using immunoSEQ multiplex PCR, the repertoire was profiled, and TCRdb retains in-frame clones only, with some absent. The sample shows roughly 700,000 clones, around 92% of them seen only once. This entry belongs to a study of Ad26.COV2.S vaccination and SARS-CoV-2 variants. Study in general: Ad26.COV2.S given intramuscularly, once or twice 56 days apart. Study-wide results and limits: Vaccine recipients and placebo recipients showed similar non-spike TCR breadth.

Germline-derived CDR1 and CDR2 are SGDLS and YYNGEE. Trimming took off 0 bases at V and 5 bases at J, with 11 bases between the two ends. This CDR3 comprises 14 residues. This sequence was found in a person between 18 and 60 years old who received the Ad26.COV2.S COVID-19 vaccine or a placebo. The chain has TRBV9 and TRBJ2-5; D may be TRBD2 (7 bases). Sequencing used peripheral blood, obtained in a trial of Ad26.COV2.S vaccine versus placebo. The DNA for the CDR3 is TGTGCCAGCAGCGTAGAGGGAGGGGGTGAGACCCAGTACTTC. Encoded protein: CASSVEGGGETQYF.